The 21 T cell receptor beta chains below all came from one sample that was sequenced in a study of cytomegalovirus exposure and HLA in healthy donors. Vbeta (60) and Jbeta (13) primers were used in the PCR. Clones were read by immunoSEQ multiplex PCR, and TCRdb kept only the in-frame ones, dropping some. This sample has about 240,000 clones, with approximately 81% found just once. The sample taken for sequencing was PBMCs. These receptor sequences come from a woman aged 55 to 70 in good health and CMV-seropositive.

The rearrangement joins TRBV4-1 to TRBJ1-5; the D gene is possibly TRBD1 (6 bases). V was cut by 3 bases and J by 5 bases, with 17 bases left in between. This CDR3 comprises 16 residues. Looked up from germline, CDR1 is MGHRA and CDR2 is YSYEKL. The CDR3 nucleotides read TGCGCCAGCAGCCAGCTCAGGCGGGGGCGAGATCAGCCCCAGCATTTT. Residues: CASSQLRRGRDQPQHF.

A word on this clone: The same CDR3 arises from other DNA sequences in this sample as well. The chain carries TRBV5-1 and TRBJ1-1, with TRBD1 as a possible D gene (6 bases). CDR3 size: 14 residues. The V end was cut by 2 bases, the J end by 5 bases, with 13 bases between. Germline loops: CDR1 SGHRS, CDR2 YFSETQ. For the CDR3, the DNA is TGCGCCAGCAGCTTTGGGGGCGAGGGGACTGAAGCTTTCTTT. This encodes CASSFGGEGTEAFF.

The rearrangement uses TRBV5-1 and TRBJ1-4, with D unclear. V was cut by 4 bases and J by 7 bases, with 17 bases left in between. This CDR3 is built from 15 residues. CDR1 SGHRS and CDR2 YFSETQ come from the germline V gene. The CDR3 loop is CASSPSGGFGEKLFF. In DNA, the CDR3 is TGCGCCAGCAGCCCCTCAGGTGGTTTCGGTGAAAAACTGTTTTTT.

The chain combines TRBV28 with TRBJ2-1; D is possibly TRBD2 (6 bases). Germline V CDR1 and CDR2: MDHEN, SYDVKM. There are 12 residues in the CDR3. Trimming removed 6 bases at V and 8 bases at J, with 11 bases between. The DNA for the CDR3 is TGTGCCAGCAGGACGGGGGTCGATGAGCAGTTCTTC. Amino acid sequence: CASRTGVDEQFF.

This sequence joins TRBV5-1 and TRBJ2-1, with 10 bases fitting TRBD2. Germline V gives CDR1 SGHRS, CDR2 YFSETQ. V gave up 3 bases and J gave up 4 bases; unmatched junction bases: 4. CDR3 size: 15 residues. CDR3 residues: CASSWTSGRYNEQFF. Here the CDR3 DNA reads TGCGCCAGCAGCTGGACTAGCGGACGATACAATGAGCAGTTCTTC. Complete variable domain (other parts from reference TRBV5-1 and TRBJ2-1): KAGVTQTPRYLIKTRGQQVTLSCSPISGHRSVSWYQQTPGQGLQFLFEYFSETQRNKGNFPGRFSGRQFSNSRSEMNVSTLELGDSALYLCASSWTSGRYNEQFFGPGTRLTVL.

The CDR3 DNA is TGTGCCAGCAGCCCGACAGGTCTGAACACTGAAGCTTTCTTT. Translated, it gives CASSPTGLNTEAFF. J is TRBJ1-1 and V is TRBV7-9; weak D call: TRBD1 (6 bases). The ends were cut back, 5 bases at V and 0 bases at J, with 10 bases in the middle. This CDR3 region has 14 residues. Germline V gene sequence: CDR1 SEHNR, CDR2 FQNEAQ (reference sequence). The full variable domain, completed using reference TRBV7-9 and TRBJ1-1, is DTGVSQNPRHKITKRGQNVTFRCDPISEHNRLYWYRQTLGQGPEFLTYFQNEAQLEKSRLLSDRFSAERPKGSFSTLEIQRTEQGDSAMYLCASSPTGLNTEAFFGQGTRLTVV.

The gene calls are TRBV4-1 and TRBJ2-1, with D tentatively TRBD2 (5 bases). V dropped 7 bases and J dropped 7 bases, with 17 bases sitting between them. CDR1 MGHRA and CDR2 YSYEKL come from the germline V gene. The CDR3 covers 14 residues. CDR3 nucleotide sequence: TGCGCCAGCAACCACCCCTCACTAGGAAATGAGCAGTTCTTC. Its translation: CASNHPSLGNEQFF.

The genes are TRBV5-1 and TRBJ2-6; tentative D call: TRBD1 (5 bases). CDR1 and CDR2 from the germline V gene are SGHRS and YFSETQ. V gave up 4 bases and J gave up 4 bases, with 12 bases separating them. The CDR3 length is 15 residues. CDR3 region: CASSEGARGANVLTF. CDR3 DNA sequence: TGCGCCAGCAGCGAAGGGGCGCGAGGGGCCAACGTCCTGACTTTC.

This chain links TRBV27 with TRBJ1-2; D remains unclear. Between the trimmed V and J ends, which lost 5 bases and 1 base, there was a span of 11 bases. CDR3 size: 14 residues. The germline V gene encodes CDR1 MNHEY and CDR2 SMNVEV (reference sequence). The CDR3 nucleotides read TGTGCCAGCAGTCCCACATTCCGTAACTATGGCTACACCTTC. Translated, it gives CASSPTFRNYGYTF.

This chain links TRBV6-5 with TRBJ1-2, with D tentatively TRBD1 (5 bases). Germline V CDR1 and CDR2: MNHEY, SVGAGI. There are 14 residues in the CDR3. V was pared by 6 bases and J by 5 bases, with 16 bases between. The CDR3 here is CASSQGRVGYGYTF. The CDR3 DNA follows: TGTGCCAGCAGCCAGGGAAGGGTAGGGTATGGCTACACCTTC.

Written as DNA, the CDR3 is TGTGCCAGCAGCTCTCGCGGGACAGGGATTGAGCAGTTCTTC. This encodes CASSSRGTGIEQFF. The rearrangement uses TRBV9 and TRBJ2-1; TRBD1 matches at 9 bases. Germline CDR1 SGDLS, CDR2 YYNGEE. The length of the CDR3 is 14 residues. The V and J ends lost 4 bases and 9 bases, in that order; junction bases with no gene match: 8.

The chain combines TRBV27 with TRBJ2-1; maybe TRBD2 (5 bases). The CDR3 is 15 residues long. Trimming removed 5 bases at V and 3 bases at J, with 14 bases between. Per the germline V gene, CDR1 is MNHEY and CDR2 is SMNVEV (reference sequence). The CDR3 DNA is TGTGCCAGCAGTCCTCTCGGGGAGCGCTACAATGAGCAGTTCTTC. Amino acid sequence: CASSPLGERYNEQFF.

This rearrangement joins TRBV21-1 to TRBJ2-7; no DNA check was done on the table's D call, TRBD1. TRBV21-1 is a listed pseudogene. The CDR3 is 18 amino acids. The CDR3 region has the DNA TGTGCCAGCAGCAAACCGGGGCGAACAGGGGTCGTCAGCTACGAGCAGTACTTC. Protein sequence: CASSKPGRTGVVSYEQYF.

The rearrangement joins TRBV9 to TRBJ2-2, with TRBD1 matching over 7 bases. The CDR3 has 15 amino acids. Per germline, CDR1 SGDLS and CDR2 YYNGEE. V shed 0 bases and J 3 bases; nucleotides not matched to a gene: 2. CDR3 in amino acids: CASSVEGQYTGELFF. The CDR3 DNA is TGTGCCAGCAGCGTAGAGGGACAGTACACCGGGGAGCTGTTTTTT.

J is TRBJ2-3 and V is TRBV5-1, with TRBD1 matching 9 bases. J lost 4 bases, V lost 3 bases, and 9 bases had no gene match. CDR1 is SGHRS and CDR2 is YFSETQ in the germline V gene. The CDR3 is made up of 16 amino acids. The CDR3 region is CASSSQGARVSDTQYF. The CDR3, as DNA: TGCGCCAGCAGCTCACAGGGGGCTAGAGTTTCAGATACGCAGTATTTT. Full variable domain (remainder filled in from reference TRBV5-1 and TRBJ2-3): KAGVTQTPRYLIKTRGQQVTLSCSPISGHRSVSWYQQTPGQGLQFLFEYFSETQRNKGNFPGRFSGRQFSNSRSEMNVSTLELGDSALYLCASSSQGARVSDTQYFGPGTRLTVL.

The chain couples TRBV4-1 to TRBJ1-3; D is possibly TRBD1 (6 bases). Germline CDR1 and CDR2: MGHRA and YSYEKL. There are 16 residues in the CDR3. V was pared by 4 bases and J by 8 bases, with 21 bases between. The CDR3 region has the DNA TGCGCCAGCAGCCGCCCCCGGGGGGGGCAGGTGGACACCATATATTTT. Its translation is CASSRPRGGQVDTIYF.

In this sample, this clone turned up once. This chain uses TRBV5-1 with TRBJ2-7, with 11 positions matching TRBD2. From germline, CDR1 is SGHRS and CDR2 YFSETQ. CDR3 length: 14 amino acids. Trimming removed 4 bases from V and 4 bases from J; junction bases left unmatched: 4. CDR3 sequence: CASSETSGNYEQYF. DNA for the CDR3: TGCGCCAGCAGCGAGACTAGCGGGAATTACGAGCAGTACTTC.

V usage is TRBV28 and J usage is TRBJ1-1; weak D call: TRBD1 (5 bases). The V gene lost 5 bases and the J gene lost 0 bases, with 7 bases spanning the gap. Germline loops: CDR1 MDHEN, CDR2 SYDVKM. The CDR3 length is 13 residues. CDR3 protein: CASSQDMNTEAFF. The CDR3 region has the DNA TGTGCCAGCAGTCAGGACATGAACACTGAAGCTTTCTTT. Looking up the rest from reference TRBV28 and TRBJ1-1 gives the full variable domain: DVKVTQSSRYLVKRTGEKVFLECVQDMDHENMFWYRQDPGLGLRLIYFSYDVKMKEKGDIPEGYSVSREKKERFSLILESASTNQTSMYLCASSQDMNTEAFFGQGTRLTVV.

This clone has just a few counts. The chain employs TRBV11-3 and TRBJ1-1; the D gene is possibly TRBD1 (6 bases). This CDR3 has 13 residues. CDR1 is SGHNT, CDR2 YENEEA, per germline. The ends were cut back, 2 bases at V and 5 bases at J, with 9 bases in the middle. The DNA for the CDR3 is TGTGCCAGCAGCTTAAGGGGGGGTACTGAAGCTTTCTTT. It is translated as CASSLRGGTEAFF.

The CDR3 sequence: CASSSRGNTEAFF. Here the CDR3 DNA reads TGCGCCTCCTCATCCAGGGGGAACACTGAAGCTTTCTTT. The chain is built from TRBV5-1 and TRBJ1-1, with D perhaps TRBD1 (6 bases). Trimming stripped 10 bases from V and 1 base from J, with 14 bases between. Looked up from germline, CDR1 is SGHRS and CDR2 is YFSETQ. CDR3 size: 13 residues.

V usage is TRBV5-1 and J usage is TRBJ1-4, with D unclear. Trimming cost V 5 bases and J 3 bases, with 11 bases left between them. Per the germline V gene, CDR1 is SGHRS and CDR2 is YFSETQ. The CDR3 sequence is 14 residues long. CDR3 sequence reads: CASSEGQPNEKLFF. As DNA, the CDR3 is TGCGCCAGCAGTGAGGGTCAGCCTAATGAAAAACTGTTTTTT.